Each of the 20 T cell receptor beta chains below was sequenced from the same sample in a study of blood T cells in healthy people across ages. The authors ran a second PCR of roughly 6 to 12 cycles using a sample-barcoded 5' primer and a J-beta primer mix. TCRdb reanalysed the 5' RACE reads using MiXCR and keeps one entry per CDR3 protein. The table has fewer than 800,000 distinct CDR3 sequences, over 20% seen once; the top ten hold roughly 3.7%. Sequencing was done on a sample of blood. The receptor set was obtained from an older man in good health.

This clonotype was detected only a few times. The chain carries TRBV7-6 and TRBJ2-1; 10 nucleotides align to TRBD2. The CDR3 is 16 residues long. Per the germline V gene, CDR1 is SGHVS and CDR2 is FNYEAQ. After removal of 0 bases from V and 4 bases from J, the junction contained 3 bases not matched to a gene. CDR3 sequence (DNA): TGTGCCAGCAGCTTAGCTTCTAGCGGGAGTTACAATGAGCAGTTCTTC. Amino acids: CASSLASSGSYNEQFF.

The J gene is TRBJ2-2, the V gene TRBV20-1; 8 bases are shared with TRBD1. There are 18 residues in the CDR3. Germline values: CDR1 DFQATT, CDR2 SNEGSKA (reference sequence). V was clipped by 0 bases and J by 4 bases; unmatched bases: 13. CDR3 bases: TGCAGTGCTAGAGATCCGACAGGGGACTTTTCGGGCACCGGGGAGCTGTTTTTT. Translated, it gives CSARDPTGDFSGTGELFF.

This clonotype was picked up a small number of times. V and J are TRBV12-3 or TRBV12-4 and TRBJ1-1; 7 nucleotides align to TRBD1. The CDR3 has 13 amino acids. The V segment lost 3 bases and the J segment 5 bases; nucleotides outside the gene matches: 3. DNA of the CDR3: TGTGCCAGCAGTTTCGACAGGGCAACTGAAGCTTTCTTT. Its protein product is CASSFDRATEAFF.

Written as DNA, the CDR3 is TGTGCCAGCAGCCTGACTAGCGGGAGATCTCTAGAGACCCAGTACTTC. This encodes CASSLTSGRSLETQYF. V usage is TRBV13 and J usage is TRBJ2-5; 12 bases are shared with TRBD2. V gave up 5 bases and J gave up 4 bases; unmatched junction bases: 8. Germline V gene sequence: CDR1 PRHDT, CDR2 FYEKMQ (reference sequence). The CDR3 extends over 16 amino acids.

As for this clonotype: One end of the junction is discordant with germline, which a read error may explain. The chain is built from TRBV5-5 and TRBJ1-3; 7 bases align to TRBD1. Germline values: CDR1 SGHKS, CDR2 YYEKEE (reference sequence). The CDR3 consists of 14 residues. The CDR3 is CASNRGSSGNTIYF. The CDR3, as DNA: TGTGCTAGCAACAGGGGAAGCTCTGGAAACACCATATATTTT.

The V call is TRBV10-3, the J call TRBJ2-5; 10 nucleotides match TRBD2. The J call is in doubt because the DNA end fits TRBJ2-1 better. In germline, CDR1 is ENHRY, CDR2 SYGVKD. The CDR3 extends over 17 amino acids. CDR3 sequence: CAITSPGASGSYNEQFF. The CDR3 DNA sequence: TGTGCCATCACCAGTCCCGGGGCTAGCGGGAGTTACAATGAGCAGTTCTTC.

The chain uses TRBV6-5 and TRBJ2-1; the D is unclear. This CDR3 has 13 residues. V was pared by 5 bases and J by 8 bases, with 13 bases between. Germline V gene lookup returns CDR1 MNHEY and CDR2 SVGAGI. The CDR3 sequence is CASSPSPSYEQFF. CDR3 sequence (DNA): TGTGCCAGCAGTCCCTCCCCTAGTTATGAGCAGTTCTTC.

The rearrangement joins TRBV27 to TRBJ2-5; 7 bases fit TRBD2. The DNA end favors TRBJ2-1, so the J call may be wrong. Germline V lookup: CDR1 MNHEY, CDR2 SMNVEV (reference sequence). The CDR3 extends over 14 amino acids. CDR3 in amino acids: CASAGPGLINEQFF. CDR3 DNA: TGTGCCAGCGCCGGGCCGGGACTAATCAATGAGCAGTTCTTC.

Note on this clonotype: A much larger clone sits a single nucleotide away, making a read error possible. This chain connects TRBV4-1 to TRBJ1-4, with 8 bases aligning to TRBD1. Germline assignment: CDR1 MGHRA and CDR2 YSYEKL. The CDR3 has 19 amino acids. Here the CDR3 reads CANSQDWTGSFATNEKLFF. CDR3 DNA: TGCGCCAACAGCCAAGATTGGACAGGGTCCTTTGCAACTAATGAAAAACTGTTTTTT.

The chain uses TRBV6-1 and TRBJ1-5, with unresolved D. The CDR3 spans 15 residues. Germline lookup yields CDR1 MNHNS and CDR2 SASEGT. Deletions cut 4 bases from V and 0 bases from J, with 10 bases between. The DNA for the CDR3 is TGTGCCAGCAGTGTGGACGGAAATAGCAATCAGCCCCAGCATTTT. Amino acids: CASSVDGNSNQPQHF.

The chain recombines TRBV12-3 or TRBV12-4 with TRBJ1-2, with 9 bases matching TRBD1. This CDR3 is 15 amino acids long. The ends lost 7 bases at V and 7 bases at J; junction bases unmatched: 13. Here the CDR3 DNA reads TGTGCCAGCACCCTAAGCGGGGGACAGGGTCTTGGCTACACCTTC. Protein product: CASTLSGGQGLGYTF.

This clonotype turned up a few times. CDR3 coding DNA: TGTGCCTGGACCAAGGACAGACTCAACACTGAAGCTTTCTTT. Translated: CAWTKDRLNTEAFF. The V call is TRBV30, the J call TRBJ1-1, with D possibly being TRBD1 (6 bases). The germline V gene encodes CDR1 GTSNPN and CDR2 SVGIG (reference sequence). V was clipped by 4 bases and J by 2 bases, with 14 bases between them. CDR3 length: 14 amino acids.

The CDR3 protein is CASSPRDRPTNEKLFF. The CDR3 DNA reads TGTGCCAGCAGTCCCAGGGACAGACCAACTAATGAAAAACTGTTTTTT. J is TRBJ1-4 and V is TRBV12-3 or TRBV12-4; 7 positions match TRBD1. The CDR3 has 16 residues. V lost 5 bases to trimming and J lost 0 bases; unmatched junction nucleotides: 6.

This clonotype was seen more than once but under ten times. Relative to the germline gene, one junction end is altered; a read error may explain this. The genes are TRBV5-1 and TRBJ2-1; D perhaps matches TRBD1 (8 bases). CDR3 length equals 17 residues. The germline V gene encodes CDR1 SGHRS and CDR2 YFSETQ. CDR3 region: CASSPYRGGTSYNEQLF. The CDR3 region has the DNA TGCGCCAGCAGCCCTTACAGGGGGGGAACGTCCTACAATGAGCAGCTCTTC.

There are many counts of this clonotype. V and J are TRBV11-1 and TRBJ1-1; tentative D call: TRBD1 (5 bases). The V gene lost 3 bases and the J gene lost 5 bases, with 16 bases spanning the gap. Germline lookup yields CDR1 SGHAT and CDR2 FQDESV (reference sequence). CDR3 length: 15 amino acids. The CDR3 nucleotides are TGTGCCAGCAGCTTGAGGGGCAGGGAAAGAACTGAAGCTTTCTTT. Translating it yields CASSLRGRERTEAFF.

This chain connects TRBV2 to TRBJ2-7, with 9 bases lining up with TRBD2. V dropped 7 bases and J dropped 2; count of bases not matched to a gene: 6. CDR3 length equals 14 residues. Germline values: CDR1 SNHLY, CDR2 FYNNEI. CDR3 sequence reads: CASNIAGEPYEQYF. Here the CDR3 DNA reads TGTGCCAGCAATATAGCGGGAGAGCCCTACGAGCAGTACTTC.

The rearrangement joins TRBV28 to TRBJ2-7, with 9 positions matching TRBD2. J lost 4 bases, V lost 8 bases, and 9 bases had no gene match. Germline V gene sequence: CDR1 MDHEN, CDR2 SYDVKM. This CDR3 has 14 residues. This chain's CDR3 is CASRGASGIYEQYF. The CDR3 bases are TGTGCCAGCCGGGGGGCTAGCGGGATTTACGAGCAGTACTTC.

This clonotype showed up just a few times. This chain joins TRBV28 and TRBJ2-5, with 9 bases matching TRBD1. The DNA end is a closer match to TRBJ2-7, so the J assignment may be wrong. The CDR3 consists of 15 residues. Per germline, CDR1 MDHEN and CDR2 SYDVKM. CDR3 sequence (DNA): TGTGCCAGCAGTACACCGGGACAGGGTAGTAGCGAGCAGTACTTC. Amino acids: CASSTPGQGSSEQYF.

The V call is TRBV7-9, the J call TRBJ2-1, with TRBD1 matching 8 bases. This CDR3 contains 14 residues. Germline V gene data show CDR1 as SEHNR and CDR2 as FQNEAQ (reference sequence). V lost 3 bases and J lost 8; bases outside the gene matches: 6. In DNA form, the CDR3 reads TGTGCCAGCAGCTTGGACAGGGCGAACGATGAGCAGTTCTTC. As protein: CASSLDRANDEQFF.

This clonotype has only a few counts. The chain couples TRBV20-1 to TRBJ2-3, with 7 bases that match TRBD2. Germline assignment: CDR1 DFQATT and CDR2 SNEGSKA (reference sequence). V shed 6 bases and J 1 base; nucleotides not matched to a gene: 4. The CDR3 spans 13 residues. Here the CDR3 reads CSAKRDGTDTQYF. The DNA for the CDR3 is TGCAGTGCAAAGCGGGATGGCACAGATACGCAGTATTTT.